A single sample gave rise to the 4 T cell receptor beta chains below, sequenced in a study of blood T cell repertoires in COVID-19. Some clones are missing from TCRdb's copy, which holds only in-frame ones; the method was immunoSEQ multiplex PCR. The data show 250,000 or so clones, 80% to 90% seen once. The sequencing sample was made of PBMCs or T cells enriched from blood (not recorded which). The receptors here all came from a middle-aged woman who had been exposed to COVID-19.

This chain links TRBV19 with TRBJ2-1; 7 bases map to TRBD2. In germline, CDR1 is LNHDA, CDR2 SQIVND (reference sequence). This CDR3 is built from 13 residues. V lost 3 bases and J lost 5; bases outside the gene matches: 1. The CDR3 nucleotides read TGTGCCAGTAGTATTGGGGGGGACAATGAGCAGTTCTTC. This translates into CASSIGGDNEQFF.

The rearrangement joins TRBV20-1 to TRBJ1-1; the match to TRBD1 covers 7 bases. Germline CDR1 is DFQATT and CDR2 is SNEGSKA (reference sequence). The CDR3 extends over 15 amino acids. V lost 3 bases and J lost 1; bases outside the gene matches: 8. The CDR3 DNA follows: TGCAGTGCTAGTTTAGGACAGGATGGGAACACTGAAGCTTTCTTT. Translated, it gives CSASLGQDGNTEAFF.

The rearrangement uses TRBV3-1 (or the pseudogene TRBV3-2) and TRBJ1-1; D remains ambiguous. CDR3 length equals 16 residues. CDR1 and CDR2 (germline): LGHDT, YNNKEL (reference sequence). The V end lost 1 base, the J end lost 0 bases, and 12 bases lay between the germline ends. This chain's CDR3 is CASSQGAVYMNTEAFF. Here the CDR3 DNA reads TGTGCCAGCAGCCAAGGGGCAGTGTACATGAACACTGAAGCTTTCTTT.

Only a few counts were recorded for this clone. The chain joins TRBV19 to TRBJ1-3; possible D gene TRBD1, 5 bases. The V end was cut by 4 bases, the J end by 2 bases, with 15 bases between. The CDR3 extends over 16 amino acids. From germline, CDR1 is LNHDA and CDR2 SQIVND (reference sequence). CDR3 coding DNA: TGTGCCAGTAGTAGAAGGGGCAGCCAGACTGGAAACACCATATATTTT. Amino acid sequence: CASSRRGSQTGNTIYF.